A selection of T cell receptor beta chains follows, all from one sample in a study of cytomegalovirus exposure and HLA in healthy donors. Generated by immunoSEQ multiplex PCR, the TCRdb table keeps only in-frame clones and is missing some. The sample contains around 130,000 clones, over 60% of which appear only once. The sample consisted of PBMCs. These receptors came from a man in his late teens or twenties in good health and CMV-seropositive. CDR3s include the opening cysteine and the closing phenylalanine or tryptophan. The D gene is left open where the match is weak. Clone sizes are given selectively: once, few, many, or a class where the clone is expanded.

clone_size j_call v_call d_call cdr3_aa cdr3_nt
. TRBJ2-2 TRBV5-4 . CASREGQMLSGELFF TGTGCCAGCAGGGAGGGACAGATGCTATCCGGGGAGCTGTTTTTT
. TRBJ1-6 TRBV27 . CASSLSVGGTSSPLHF TGTGCCAGCAGTTTATCGGTCGGGGGAACTAGCTCACCCCTCCACTTT
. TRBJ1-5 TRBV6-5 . CASSPGLHSNQPQHF TGTGCCAGCAGTCCAGGGTTACATAGCAATCAGCCCCAGCATTTT
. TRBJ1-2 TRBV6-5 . CAGSRGDYGYTF TGTGCCGGTAGTCGGGGGGACTATGGCTACACCTTC
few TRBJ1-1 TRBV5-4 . CASSLDSDTEAFF TGTGCCAGCAGCTTGGATTCGGACACTGAAGCTTTCTTT
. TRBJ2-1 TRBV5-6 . CASSLGQEANEQFF TGTGCCAGCAGCTTGGGGCAGGAGGCCAATGAGCAGTTCTTC
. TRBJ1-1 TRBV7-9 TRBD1 CASGKGAQEAFF TGTGCCAGCGGGAAGGGGGCGCAGGAAGCTTTCTTT
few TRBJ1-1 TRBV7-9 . CASSFYGNTEAFF TGTGCCAGCAGCTTCTATGGTAACACTGAAGCTTTCTTT
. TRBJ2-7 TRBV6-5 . CASSAPWSGPYEQYF TGTGCCAGCAGTGCGCCCTGGTCAGGGCCCTACGAGCAGTACTTC
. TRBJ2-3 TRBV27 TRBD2 CASNPGRASGTDTQYF TGTGCCAGTAATCCAGGGAGGGCGAGTGGCACAGATACGCAGTATTTT
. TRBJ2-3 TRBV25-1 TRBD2 CASSEFGLAGVPDTQYF TGTGCCAGCAGTGAATTTGGTCTAGCGGGAGTTCCAGATACGCAGTATTTT
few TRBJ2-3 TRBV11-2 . CASSFGGTDTQYF TGTGCCAGCAGCTTCGGGGGCACAGATACGCAGTATTTT
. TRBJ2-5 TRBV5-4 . CASSRFGAGETQYF TGTGCCAGCAGCCGCTTTGGGGCTGGGGAGACCCAGTACTTC
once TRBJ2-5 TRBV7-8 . CASSQGGEQYF TGTGCCAGCAGCCAGGGGGGTGAGCAGTACTTC
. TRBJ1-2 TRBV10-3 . CATTSEGYYGYTF TGTGCCACTACGTCGGAGGGTTACTATGGCTACACCTTC
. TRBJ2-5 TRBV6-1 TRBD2 CASSESRGGVAGVRETQYF TGTGCCAGCAGTGAATCCAGGGGGGGGGTAGCGGGAGTACGAGAGACCCAGTACTTC
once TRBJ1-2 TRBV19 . CAVSGDTSANYGYTF TGTGCCGTCTCTGGGGACACAAGCGCTAACTATGGCTACACCTTC
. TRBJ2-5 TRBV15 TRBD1 CATSNTGVGETQYF TGTGCCACCAGCAATACAGGGGTGGGGGAGACCCAGTACTTC
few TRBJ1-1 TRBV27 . CASSFSTDTEAFF TGTGCCAGCAGTTTTAGTACGGACACTGAAGCTTTCTTT
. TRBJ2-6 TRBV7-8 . CASSLRSGANVLTF TGTGCCAGCAGCTTACGCTCTGGGGCCAACGTCCTGACTTTC
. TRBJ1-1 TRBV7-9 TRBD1 CASSPNPGQGAQNTEAFF TGTGCCAGCAGCCCAAATCCGGGACAGGGGGCCCAGAACACTGAAGCTTTCTTT
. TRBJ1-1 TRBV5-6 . CASSRDTTLWGTEAFF TGTGCCAGCAGCCGGGACACTACCCTATGGGGCACTGAAGCTTTCTTT
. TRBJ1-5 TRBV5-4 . CASSKGVNQPQHF TGTGCCAGCAGCAAGGGGGTCAATCAGCCCCAGCATTTT
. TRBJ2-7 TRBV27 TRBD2 CASSSGLAGVVYEQYF TGTGCCAGCAGTTCCGGACTAGCGGGAGTGGTCTACGAGCAGTACTTC
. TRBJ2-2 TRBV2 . CASILDSLTGELFF TGTGCCAGCATCCTGGACAGTCTTACCGGGGAGCTGTTTTTT
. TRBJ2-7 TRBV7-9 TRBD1 CASSLARDRYYEQYF TGTGCCAGCAGCTTAGCCCGGGACAGGTACTACGAGCAGTACTTC
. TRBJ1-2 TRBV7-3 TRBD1 CASSFSRTGGPHGDGYTF TGTGCCAGCAGCTTTTCCAGGACAGGGGGCCCTCACGGAGATGGCTACACCTTC
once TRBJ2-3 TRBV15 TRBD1 CATSNSQGETDTQYF TGTGCCACCAGCAACTCACAGGGGGAGACAGATACGCAGTATTTT
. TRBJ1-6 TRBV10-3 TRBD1 CAISPGTGGCLHF TGTGCCATCAGCCCCGGGACAGGGGGTTGCCTCCACTTT
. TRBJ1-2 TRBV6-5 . CASKTSDNYGYTF TGTGCCAGCAAGACTTCGGATAACTATGGCTACACCTTC
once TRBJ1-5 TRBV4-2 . CASSPGQPQHF TGTGCCAGCAGCCCGGGACAGCCCCAGCATTTT
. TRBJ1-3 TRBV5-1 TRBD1 CASSWGQAQSLISGDTIYF TGCGCCAGCAGCTGGGGACAGGCGCAAAGTCTTATTTCTGGTGACACCATATATTTT
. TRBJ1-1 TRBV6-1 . CASSDGGAGTEAFF TGTGCCAGCAGTGACGGGGGGGCGGGCACTGAAGCTTTCTTT
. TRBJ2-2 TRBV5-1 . CASSLDGYNTGELFF TGCGCCAGCAGCTTGGACGGGTATAACACCGGGGAGCTGTTTTTT
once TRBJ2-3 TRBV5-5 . CASSAGGRLSTDTQYF TGTGCCAGCAGCGCAGGAGGCCGCCTAAGCACAGATACGCAGTATTTT
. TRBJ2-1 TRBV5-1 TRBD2 CASNPDLAGNEQFF TGCGCCAGCAACCCGGATCTAGCGGGGAATGAGCAGTTCTTC
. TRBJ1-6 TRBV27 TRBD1 CASSSTGQGLGSPLHF TGTGCCAGCAGTTCCACAGGACAGGGGTTAGGTTCACCCCTCCACTTT
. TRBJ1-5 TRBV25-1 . CASSETGKGFHQPQHF TGTGCCAGCAGTGAAACGGGCAAGGGGTTCCATCAGCCCCAGCATTTT
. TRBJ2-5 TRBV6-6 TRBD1 CASSYSGQGEKETQYF TGTGCCAGCAGTTACTCGGGACAGGGCGAAAAAGAGACCCAGTACTTC
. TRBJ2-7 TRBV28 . CASSPPGREQYF TGTGCCAGCAGCCCCCCGGGGAGGGAGCAGTACTTC
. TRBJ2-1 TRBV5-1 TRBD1 CASSLDGQVSYNEQFF TGCGCCAGCAGCTTAGACGGACAGGTCTCCTACAATGAGCAGTTCTTC
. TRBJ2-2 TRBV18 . CASSLFQGKTGELFF TGTGCCAGCTCACTTTTTCAGGGGAAAACCGGGGAGCTGTTTTTT
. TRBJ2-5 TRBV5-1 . CASSPDGKETQYF TGCGCCAGCAGCCCGGACGGGAAGGAGACCCAGTACTTC
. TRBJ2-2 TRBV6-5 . CASSYQRGNGELFF TGTGCCAGCAGTTACCAAAGGGGAAACGGGGAGCTGTTTTTT
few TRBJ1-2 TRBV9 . CASSSHTDTTNYGYTF TGTGCCAGCAGCTCCCACACGGACACGACTAACTATGGCTACACCTTC
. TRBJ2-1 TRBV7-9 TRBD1 CASSQDRVAEQFF TGTGCCAGCAGCCAAGACAGGGTAGCTGAGCAGTTCTTC
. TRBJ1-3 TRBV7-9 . CASSSTAGVYF TGTGCCAGCAGCTCAACAGCAGGGGTATATTTT
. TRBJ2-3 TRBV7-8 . CASSFEGGVEDTQYF TGTGCCAGCAGCTTTGAAGGGGGAGTAGAGGATACGCAGTATTTT
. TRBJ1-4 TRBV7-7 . CASSLTSNEKLFF TGTGCTAGCAGCCTCACGAGCAATGAAAAACTGTTTTTT
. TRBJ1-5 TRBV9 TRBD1 CASSTGQLNQPQHF TGTGCCAGCAGCACGGGACAGCTGAATCAGCCCCAGCATTTT
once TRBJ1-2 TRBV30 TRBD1 CAWSKGQGGNTF TGTGCCTGGAGTAAAGGACAGGGGGGTAACACCTTC